The 23 T cell receptor beta chains in this list originate from one sample, sequenced in a study of T-cell reconstitution after alpha-beta-depleted transplantation in children. Preparation of the TCRbeta library was carried out with unique molecular identifiers. TCRdb analysed the PCR reads with MiXCR anew, one entry per CDR3 protein. The table has tens of thousands of distinct CDR3 sequences, around 40% seen once; the top ten hold around 98%. Material: PBMCs, mostly from graft donor cells, obtained 360 days after TCRalphabeta/CD19-depleted stem cell transplant. The origin of the receptors is a male patient younger than 18 who had a stem cell transplant for acute lymphoblastic leukemia, so the T cells may come from the graft donor.

The chain is built from TRBV12-3 or TRBV12-4 and TRBJ1-2; D gene ambiguous. The CDR3 spans 12 residues. Trimming pared 3 bases from V and 4 bases from J, leaving 6 bases between. For the CDR3, the DNA is TGTGCCAGCAGTTTCGAAATCTATGGCTACACCTTC. Protein sequence: CASSFEIYGYTF.

There are a few counts of this clonotype. The V gene is TRBV5-1, the J gene TRBJ2-2; 10 nucleotides line up with TRBD1. Germline V gene data show CDR1 as SGHRS and CDR2 as YFSETQ. This CDR3 has 16 amino acids. After removal of 0 bases from V and 6 bases from J, the junction contained 5 bases not matched to a gene. The CDR3, as DNA: TGCGCCAGCAGCTTGGTTGGACAGGGGGGAGCCGGGGAGCTGTTTTTT. It encodes CASSLVGQGGAGELFF.

The chain combines TRBV6-9 with TRBJ2-5; 8 positions agree with TRBD1. This CDR3 spans 14 amino acids. The V gene end was trimmed by 8 bases and the J gene end by 0 bases; junction bases not matched to a gene: 5. CDR1 and CDR2 (germline): MNHGY, SVAAGI. CDR3 DNA sequence: TGTGCCAGCCTCACGGACAGGGACCAAGAGACCCAGTACTTC. The encoded protein is CASLTDRDQETQYF.

The V and J genes are TRBV18 and TRBJ2-1, with TRBD1 as a possible D gene (6 bases). Germline V gene sequence: CDR1 KGHSH, CDR2 LQKENI. V was shortened by 3 bases and J by 7 bases, with 19 bases between the two germline ends. The CDR3 runs 16 residues. The CDR3 here is CASSPQGTGQGNEQFF. DNA of the CDR3: TGTGCCAGCTCACCCCAGGGGACCGGGCAGGGGAATGAGCAGTTCTTC.

The rearrangement joins TRBV12-5 to TRBJ1-1; no clear D. Deletions cut 7 bases from V and 7 bases from J, with 19 bases between. This CDR3 has 14 amino acids. Germline assignment: CDR1 LGHNT and CDR2 FRNRAP. CDR3 sequence (DNA): TGTGCTAGTGCCCGTAGACTCCCCCTCGGTGAAGCTTTCTTT. This encodes CASARRLPLGEAFF.

The sample holds one count of this clonotype. This sequence joins TRBV7-3 and TRBJ2-7; D unclear. The CDR3 is made up of 12 amino acids. V lost 4 bases and J lost 0, with 4 bases in between. Looked up from germline, CDR1 is SGHTA and CDR2 is FQGTGA. The CDR3 here is CASSYYSYEQYF. Here the CDR3 DNA reads TGTGCCAGCAGCTATTACTCCTACGAGCAGTACTTC. Variable domain in full (rest from reference TRBV7-3 and TRBJ2-7): GAGVSQTPSNKVTEKGKYVELRCDPISGHTALYWYRQSLGQGPEFLIYFQGTGAADDSGLPNDRFFAVRPEGSVSTLKIQRTERGDSAVYLCASSYYSYEQYFGPGTRLTVT.

This clonotype was seen more than once but under ten times. The genes are TRBV7-3 and TRBJ2-1; tentative D call: TRBD1 (6 bases). Trimming removed 5 bases from V and 9 bases from J, with 14 bases in between. In germline, CDR1 is SGHTA, CDR2 FQGTGA. This CDR3 contains 13 residues. The DNA of the CDR3 is TGTGCCAGCAGCCCAACAGGGTACGGTGAGCAGTTCTTC. Its translation is CASSPTGYGEQFF.

This clonotype was counted once. V is TRBV5-1 and J is TRBJ2-3, with a possible D match to TRBD2 (5 bases). V dropped 0 bases and J dropped 6 bases, with 11 bases sitting between them. Germline-derived CDR1 and CDR2 are SGHRS and YFSETQ. The CDR3 extends over 14 amino acids. The CDR3 reads CASSLEFGMDTQYF. The CDR3 DNA sequence: TGCGCCAGCAGCTTGGAATTCGGGATGGATACGCAGTATTTT.

The gene calls are TRBV12-3 or TRBV12-4 and TRBJ2-3; 7 bases line up with TRBD2. The CDR3 consists of 14 residues. With 3 bases clipped from V and 5 bases from J, the junction kept 5 bases outside the gene matches. Here the CDR3 DNA reads TGTGCCAGCAGTTTTCGGACTAGAAGAGATACGCAGTATTTT. Translation: CASSFRTRRDTQYF.

The chain uses TRBV20-1 and TRBJ1-2, with D unclear. The CDR3 is 18 residues long. With 1 base removed from V and 5 bases from J, the gap between germline ends came to 26 bases. Germline CDR1 and CDR2: DFQATT and SNEGSKA (reference sequence). In nucleotides, the CDR3 is TGCAGTGCTAGAGCCCCGGGAGGCCTAGAGTGGCTCGATTATGGCTACACCTTC. Amino acid sequence: CSARAPGGLEWLDYGYTF.

This clonotype showed up just a few times. J is TRBJ2-7 and V is TRBV18, with unresolved D. The length of the CDR3 is 13 residues. From germline, CDR1 is KGHSH and CDR2 LQKENI. Trimming stripped 1 base from V and 3 bases from J, with 7 bases between. CDR3: CASSPLSLYEQYF. CDR3 sequence (DNA): TGTGCCAGCTCACCACTTAGTCTCTACGAGCAGTACTTC.

V is TRBV20-1 and J is TRBJ2-1; TRBD2 matches 10 bases. The CDR3 runs to 13 residues. V was clipped by 6 bases and J by 6 bases; unmatched bases: 5. From germline, CDR1 is DFQATT and CDR2 SNEGSKA (reference sequence). The CDR3 sequence is CSATGTSVNEQFF. The CDR3 nucleotides are TGCAGTGCCACCGGGACTAGCGTCAATGAGCAGTTCTTC.

This chain connects TRBV10-2 to TRBJ2-7; tentative D call: TRBD2 (5 bases). CDR1 and CDR2 from the germline V gene are WSHSY and SAAADI. Trimming pared 0 bases from V and 7 bases from J, leaving 13 bases between. The CDR3 runs to 14 residues. The CDR3: CASSESGVPREQYF. The DNA of the CDR3 is TGCGCCAGCAGTGAGTCGGGAGTACCTCGGGAGCAGTACTTC.

The V and J genes are TRBV28 and TRBJ1-5, with no clear D. Trimming removed 3 bases at V and 2 bases at J, with 11 bases between. The CDR3 sequence is 15 residues long. From germline, CDR1 is MDHEN and CDR2 SYDVKM. CDR3 loop: CASSFRVLRNQPQHF. The CDR3 DNA reads as TGTGCCAGCAGTTTTAGGGTTCTACGCAATCAGCCCCAGCATTTT. Full variable domain (outside the CDR3, taken from reference TRBV28 and TRBJ1-5): DVKVTQSSRYLVKRTGEKVFLECVQDMDHENMFWYRQDPGLGLRLIYFSYDVKMKEKGDIPEGYSVSREKKERFSLILESASTNQTSMYLCASSFRVLRNQPQHFGDGTRLSIL.

This clonotype occurred a few times. The genes are TRBV6-5 and TRBJ2-3, with 12 nucleotides matching TRBD2. The CDR3 totals 16 residues. Germline lookup yields CDR1 MNHEY and CDR2 SVGAGI. J lost 3 bases, V lost 4 bases, and 5 bases had no gene match. The CDR3 DNA sequence: TGTGCCAGCAGTTCGACTAGCGGGAGTCGAACAGATACGCAGTATTTT. Its protein is CASSSTSGSRTDTQYF.

J is TRBJ1-5 and V is TRBV12-3 or TRBV12-4; 7 bases agree with TRBD1. This CDR3 contains 16 residues. After removal of 3 bases from V and 1 base from J, the junction contained 6 bases not matched to a gene. CDR3 region: CASSFEGTASNQPQHF. The CDR3 region has the DNA TGTGCCAGCAGTTTTGAAGGGACAGCGAGCAATCAGCCCCAGCATTTT.

This clonotype was counted between two and nine times. The CDR3 DNA follows: TGTGCCAGCAGCAAGAAGGCAGCGGACCTTTTCTACAATGAGCAGTTCTTC. This codes for CASSKKAADLFYNEQFF. The rearrangement joins TRBV21-1 to TRBJ2-1; TRBD2 is the table's D call and was not checked against the DNA. TRBV21-1 is listed as a pseudogene. The CDR3 covers 17 residues.

This clonotype turned up a few times. The chain recombines TRBV29-1 with TRBJ1-1; a weak D match, TRBD1 (6 bases). Trimming removed 4 bases from V and 4 bases from J, with 16 bases in between. Germline CDR1 reads SQVTM; CDR2 reads ANQGSEA. This CDR3 region has 14 residues. The CDR3 spells CSVVPLKGGTEAFF. As DNA, the CDR3 is TGCAGCGTTGTGCCCTTAAAAGGGGGCACTGAAGCTTTCTTT.

With respect to this clonotype: The junction does not match germline at one end; this may be a read error. The chain is built from TRBV4-1 and TRBJ1-5; D ambiguous. CDR1 and CDR2 from the germline V gene are MGHRA and YSYEKL. The CDR3 spans 15 residues. The chain's CDR3 is CASSEDMGESQPQHF. CDR3 coding DNA: TGCGCCAGCAGCGAAGACATGGGAGAGAGTCAGCCCCAGCATTTT.

The chain couples TRBV29-1 to TRBJ2-1; no clear D gene. The V gene's germline CDR1 is SQVTM and CDR2 ANQGSEA. V was shortened by 0 bases and J by 4 bases, with 13 bases between the two germline ends. CDR3 length: 15 residues. In DNA form, the CDR3 reads TGCAGCGTTGAAGATCTCCTTTTCCGGTACAATGAGCAGTTCTTC. This sequence encodes CSVEDLLFRYNEQFF.

This chain joins TRBV10-3 and TRBJ1-2; a possible D gene is TRBD1 (6 bases). The V end was cut by 4 bases, the J end by 5 bases, with 20 bases between. The CDR3 covers 16 residues. The germline V gene encodes CDR1 ENHRY and CDR2 SYGVKD. The CDR3 sequence is CAISVAPRTVDYGYTF. The CDR3 DNA sequence: TGTGCCATCAGTGTTGCCCCCAGGACAGTTGATTATGGCTACACCTTC.

The V call is TRBV6-1, the J call TRBJ2-1, with 7 bases identical to TRBD2. Germline CDR1 reads MNHNS; CDR2 reads SASEGT. This CDR3 is built from 15 residues. The J segment lost 1 base and the V segment lost 8 bases, leaving 8 bases of the junction unmatched. This CDR3 reads CASRSGMGSYNEQFF. CDR3 bases: TGTGCCAGCCGAAGCGGGATGGGGTCCTACAATGAGCAGTTCTTC.

V usage is TRBV12-3 or TRBV12-4 and J usage is TRBJ1-2; 8 bases map to TRBD1. The junction had 4 bases not matched to a gene; V was cut back by 6 bases and J by 4 bases. The CDR3 is 13 residues long. CDR3 sequence reads: CASSPDRAYGYTF. CDR3 bases: TGTGCCAGCAGCCCGGACAGGGCCTATGGCTACACCTTC.